This is a list of T cell receptor beta chains from one sample in a study of T-cell reconstitution after alpha-beta-depleted transplantation in children. Via MiXCR, TCRdb re-called the PCR reads, giving one row per CDR3 protein. The sample holds 300,000 to 350,000 distinct CDR3 sequences, around 25% seen once. The sample consisted of PBMCs, mostly from graft donor cells, taken 180 days after TCRalphabeta/CD19-depleted stem cell transplant. The receptors shown here come from a male patient younger than 18 who had a stem cell transplant for acute lymphoblastic leukemia, so the T cells may come from the graft donor. Each CDR3 is given with its conserved first and last residue. D genes are given only for firm matches. The size entry is marked missing in some rows and otherwise reads once, few, many or a size class.

>TRBV7-9|TRBJ1-4|-|few
CASALVWANEKLFF
TGTGCCAGCGCCTTAGTGTGGGCAAATGAAAAACTGTTTTTT
>TRBV5-1|TRBJ1-1|TRBD1|-
CASSPGTGIFVGTEAFF
TGCGCCAGCAGCCCAGGGACAGGGATCTTTGTGGGCACTGAAGCTTTCTTT
>TRBV5-1|TRBJ2-7|TRBD2|-
CASSLALAAPYEQYF
TGCGCCAGCAGCTTGGCACTAGCGGCACCCTACGAGCAGTACTTC
>TRBV20-1|TRBJ2-7|-|few
CSARSGGGPHEQYF
TGCAGTGCTAGATCAGGAGGGGGCCCTCACGAGCAGTACTTC
>TRBV13|TRBJ2-7|TRBD1|-
CASSSGTGAYEQYF
TGTGCCAGCAGCTCCGGGACAGGGGCCTACGAGCAGTACTTC
>TRBV6-5|TRBJ2-3|-|few
CASSLGLPGGEDTQYF
TGTGCCAGCAGTTTGGGACTTCCCGGTGGGGAAGATACGCAGTATTTT
>TRBV3-1|TRBJ2-1|-|few
CASSQVDRNEQFF
TGTGCCAGCAGCCAAGTTGACAGGAATGAGCAGTTCTTC
>TRBV4-1|TRBJ2-7|TRBD2|-
CASSQDLRGSRIYEQYF
TGCGCCAGCAGCCAAGATCTTCGCGGGAGCCGCATCTACGAGCAGTACTTC
>TRBV5-5|TRBJ2-6|TRBD1|few
CASSLRGGRANVLTF
TGTGCCAGCAGCTTGCGAGGGGGCAGAGCCAACGTCCTGACTTTC
>TRBV6-1|TRBJ2-5|TRBD1|-
CASSHRGMETQYF
TGTGCCAGCAGCCACAGGGGAATGGAGACCCAGTACTTC
>TRBV20-1|TRBJ2-1|TRBD2|many
CSATPGLAGGEQFF
TGCAGTGCTACCCCGGGACTAGCGGGAGGCGAGCAGTTCTTC
>TRBV12-3/TRBV12-4|TRBJ2-7|TRBD2|few
CASSFSGGNEQYF
TGTGCCAGCAGTTTTAGCGGGGGTAACGAGCAGTACTTC
>TRBV7-3|TRBJ2-1|TRBD1|-
CASSSTGNYNEQFF
TGTGCCAGCAGCTCGACAGGGAACTACAATGAGCAGTTCTTC
>TRBV11-2|TRBJ2-1|-|few
CASSLQKRSFLAFF
TGTGCCAGCAGCTTACAGAAACGGTCCTTCCTGGCGTTCTTC
>TRBV5-1|TRBJ1-1|-|few
CASTTTGNTEAFF
TGCGCCAGCACCACCACGGGGAACACTGAAGCTTTCTTT
>TRBV4-2|TRBJ2-4|TRBD2|-
CASSGLAGGKAKNIQYF
TGTGCCAGCTCGGGACTAGCGGGAGGGAAAGCCAAAAACATTCAGTACTTC
>TRBV7-8|TRBJ1-2|TRBD1|-
CASSPPTDRVGYGYTF
TGTGCCAGCAGCCCCCCTACAGACAGGGTAGGCTATGGCTACACCTTC
>TRBV11-2|TRBJ2-4|TRBD2|-
CASSLVGGIAGWGNIQYF
TGTGCCAGCAGCTTAGTCGGTGGGATAGCGGGTTGGGGCAACATTCAGTACTTC
>TRBV24-1|TRBJ1-4|TRBD1|-
CATSDRQGKRSNEKLFF
TGTGCCACCAGTGATCGACAGGGGAAGCGTTCTAATGAAAAACTGTTTTTT
>TRBV6-5|TRBJ2-7|TRBD2|-
CASSYDSGRMYEQYF
TGTGCCAGCAGTTACGATAGCGGGAGGATGTACGAGCAGTACTTC
>TRBV7-2|TRBJ2-3|-|few
CASSLEQIPTDTQYF
TGTGCCAGCAGCTTAGAACAGATACCCACAGATACGCAGTATTTT
>TRBV7-9|TRBJ2-7|TRBD2|-
CASSFWTSGTYEQYF
TGTGCCAGCAGCTTTTGGACTAGCGGGACCTACGAGCAGTACTTC
>TRBV25-1|TRBJ2-5|TRBD2|few
CASNPRGSRETQYF
TGTGCCAGCAATCCGCGGGGGAGTCGAGAGACCCAGTACTTC
>TRBV20-1|TRBJ2-7|TRBD2|-
CSARLPSGNYEQYF
TGCAGTGCTAGATTACCTAGCGGGAACTACGAGCAGTACTTC
>TRBV9|TRBJ2-3|-|-
CASSAETSTHTQYF
TGTGCCAGCAGCGCCGAGACTAGTACCCATACGCAGTATTTT
>TRBV9|TRBJ2-1|TRBD2|-
CASSVVPSGRNEQFF
TGTGCCAGCAGCGTAGTTCCTAGCGGGAGAAATGAGCAGTTCTTC